The 18 T cell receptor beta chains in this list originate from one sample, sequenced in a study of T cell repertoires in cytomegalovirus infection. One entry per CDR3 protein, called by TCRdb with MiXCR from the reads. The data show about 300,000 distinct CDR3 sequences, with around 9.6% seen just once and around 2.4% held by the top ten. The sample taken for sequencing was PBMCs. The receptors stem from a human donor in good health (CMV status not recorded). Some clones in this sample may be carry-over from other donors' samples.

This clonotype was counted ten times or more. The chain carries TRBV6-5 and TRBJ2-5; D call uncertain. Trimming removed 3 bases at V and 2 bases at J, with 13 bases between. The CDR3 is 15 residues long. Germline V gives CDR1 MNHEY, CDR2 SVGAGI. This CDR3 reads CASSYGRAGQETQYF. The CDR3 DNA sequence: TGTGCCAGCAGTTATGGAAGGGCCGGTCAAGAGACCCAGTACTTC.

This clonotype appeared a few times. The V and J genes are TRBV20-1 and TRBJ1-1; D is unresolved. Germline CDR1 reads DFQATT; CDR2 reads SNEGSKA (reference sequence). Trimming left V 5 bases short and J 4 bases short, with 17 bases between. CDR3 length: 14 amino acids. In nucleotides, the CDR3 is TGCAGTGCTGGTCATAGGCGTGGCGGCACTGAAGCTTTCTTT. Its translation is CSAGHRRGGTEAFF.

The table lists this clonotype with many counts. The chain joins TRBV5-6 to TRBJ1-1; D not resolved. CDR3 length: 15 amino acids. Germline values: CDR1 SGHDT, CDR2 YYEEEE. V was pared by 0 bases and J by 1 base, with 10 bases between. The CDR3 is CASSLVPVANTEAFF. DNA for the CDR3: TGTGCCAGCAGCTTGGTGCCGGTAGCGAACACTGAAGCTTTCTTT.

The chain recombines TRBV10-3 with TRBJ2-5, with unresolved D. Trimming removed 2 bases from V and 3 bases from J, with 7 bases in between. This CDR3 region has 13 residues. CDR1 ENHRY and CDR2 SYGVKD come from the germline V gene. The DNA for the CDR3 is TGTGCCATCAGTGAGCTCCGAAAAGAGACCCAGTACTTC. It yields the protein CAISELRKETQYF.

This clonotype was recorded a few times. Compared with germline, one end of the junction differs, possibly owing to a read error. This rearrangement joins TRBV12-5 to TRBJ2-5, with D unresolved. This CDR3 contains 12 residues. Per germline, CDR1 LGHNT and CDR2 FRNRAP. The CDR3 sequence is CASGLARESQYF. The CDR3 bases are TGTGCTAGTGGTTTGGCCCGAGAGAGCCAGTACTTC. The whole variable domain, filled in from reference TRBV12-5 and TRBJ2-5, reads DARVTQTPRHKVTEMGQEVTMRCQPILGHNTVFWYRQTMMQGLELLAYFRNRAPLDDSGMPKDRFSAEMPDATLATLKIQPSEPRDSAVYFCASGLARESQYFGPGTRLLVL.

Many counts were recorded for this clonotype. The chain carries TRBV7-8 and TRBJ1-2; D remains unclear. From germline, CDR1 is SGHVS and CDR2 FQNEAQ. This CDR3 has 14 residues. The V gene lost 2 bases and the J gene lost 3 bases, with 10 bases spanning the gap. The chain's CDR3 is CASSLRFFDYGYTF. The CDR3, as DNA: TGTGCCAGCAGCTTAAGGTTTTTCGACTATGGCTACACCTTC. Full variable domain (remainder filled in from reference TRBV7-8 and TRBJ1-2): GAGVSQSPRYKVAKRGQDVALRCDPISGHVSLFWYQQALGQGPEFLTYFQNEAQLDKSGLPSDRFFAERPEGSVSTLKIQRTQQEDSAVYLCASSLRFFDYGYTFGSGTRLTVV.

This clonotype was observed a few times. V is TRBV13 and J is TRBJ1-6, with 8 bases lining up with TRBD1. J was trimmed by 12 bases and V by 0 bases; bases with no gene match: 7. This CDR3 region has 15 residues. Germline CDR1 is PRHDT and CDR2 is FYEKMQ (reference sequence). The CDR3 DNA reads as TGTGCCAGCAGCTTAGGGGACAGGGTTGACCGACCCCTCCACTTT. Its protein product is CASSLGDRVDRPLHF.

This clonotype came up many times. V is TRBV20-1 and J is TRBJ1-4; the D is unclear. V was pared by 0 bases and J by 5 bases, with 7 bases between. The CDR3 totals 13 residues. Germline assignment: CDR1 DFQATT and CDR2 SNEGSKA (reference sequence). The CDR3 spells CSAREWWNEKLFF. Here the CDR3 DNA reads TGCAGTGCTAGAGAATGGTGGAATGAAAAACTGTTTTTT.

This clonotype was counted many times. The rearrangement uses TRBV7-3 and TRBJ2-1, with TRBD1 matching over 7 bases. V trimming: 5 bases; J trimming: 6 bases; junction bases outside the gene matches: 7. Germline lookup yields CDR1 SGHTA and CDR2 FQGTGA. The CDR3 has 14 residues. The CDR3 region is CASSLKGQRNEQFF. Here the CDR3 DNA reads TGTGCCAGCAGCCTAAAGGGACAGCGCAATGAGCAGTTCTTC.

This clonotype has at least ten counts. This chain uses TRBV5-1 with TRBJ2-7; 9 nucleotides agree with TRBD1. Germline assignment: CDR1 SGHRS and CDR2 YFSETQ. V was clipped by 2 bases and J by 3 bases; unmatched bases: 3. The CDR3 length is 14 residues. The CDR3 loop is CASSFGTGFYEQYF. The CDR3 DNA follows: TGCGCCAGCAGCTTCGGGACAGGGTTCTACGAGCAGTACTTC.

The chain is built from TRBV6-6 and TRBJ1-4; D not resolved. Germline loops: CDR1 MNHNY, CDR2 SVGAGI (reference sequence). The CDR3 is made up of 11 amino acids. Trimming removed 8 bases at V and 8 bases at J, with 9 bases between. The CDR3 reads CASLDGEKLFF. In DNA form, the CDR3 reads TGTGCCAGCCTCGACGGGGAAAAACTGTTTTTT.

This clonotype occurred a few times. The chain uses TRBV20-1 and TRBJ2-3, with 7 bases identical to TRBD1. CDR1 is DFQATT, CDR2 SNEGSKA, per germline (reference sequence). CDR3 size: 18 residues. The V segment lost 2 bases and the J segment 1 base; nucleotides outside the gene matches: 15. As DNA, the CDR3 is TGCAGTGCTAGATCGGACAGGCGATTCTCCGGGGGCACAGATACGCAGTATTTT. Encoded protein: CSARSDRRFSGGTDTQYF.

At least ten counts were recorded for this clonotype. CDR3 coding DNA: TGTGCCAGCAGAGAAGACCCCCCCAGCACTGAAGCTTTCTTT. Translated, it gives CASREDPPSTEAFF. The chain combines TRBV6-4 with TRBJ1-1; D is unclear. The CDR3 is 14 amino acids. V was shortened by 6 bases and J by 4 bases, with 15 bases between the two germline ends. Looked up from germline, CDR1 is MRHNA and CDR2 is SNTAGT.

The gene calls are TRBV5-1 and TRBJ1-3, with D tentatively TRBD1 (5 bases). CDR3 length: 14 residues. Germline V gene sequence: CDR1 SGHRS, CDR2 YFSETQ. V was cut by 2 bases and J by 2 bases, with 8 bases left in between. The CDR3 sequence: CASSFSGPGNTIYF. For the CDR3, the DNA is TGCGCCAGCAGCTTCTCAGGGCCTGGAAACACCATATATTTT.

This clonotype was recorded many times. The V gene is TRBV20-1, the J gene TRBJ1-1; tentative D call: TRBD1 (5 bases). With 6 bases removed from V and 1 base from J, the gap between germline ends came to 12 bases. The CDR3 spans 13 residues. CDR1 DFQATT and CDR2 SNEGSKA come from the germline V gene (reference sequence). The CDR3 DNA reads as TGCAGTGCCCCCTCCCAGGGGAACACTGAAGCTTTCTTT. Protein sequence: CSAPSQGNTEAFF.

The chain carries TRBV29-1 and TRBJ2-3; the D gene could be TRBD1 or TRBD2 (5 bases each). The CDR3 consists of 15 residues. CDR1 and CDR2 from the germline V gene are SQVTM and ANQGSEA. V gave up 3 bases and J gave up 2 bases, with 15 bases separating them. The CDR3 is CSVDLSWGYTDTQYF. The CDR3 coding sequence is TGCAGCGTTGACTTATCGTGGGGGTACACAGATACGCAGTATTTT.

A few counts support this clonotype. This chain joins TRBV29-1 and TRBJ2-3; 11 nucleotides match TRBD1. The CDR3 covers 13 residues. The trim removed 4 bases at V and 5 bases at J, leaving 2 bases unmatched. From germline, CDR1 is SQVTM and CDR2 ANQGSEA. This chain's CDR3 is CSVAGQGVDTQYF. CDR3 nucleotide sequence: TGCAGCGTTGCGGGACAGGGGGTAGATACGCAGTATTTT.

This clonotype was observed at least ten times. The rearrangement links TRBV4-1 to TRBJ2-1, with D unclear. CDR1 is MGHRA and CDR2 is YSYEKL in the germline V gene. Trimming cost V 2 bases and J 6 bases, with 17 bases left between them. This CDR3 is 16 amino acids long. The CDR3 DNA reads TGCGCCAGCAGCCAATATAGAGGCCAGCTGGTCAATGAGCAGTTCTTC. This codes for CASSQYRGQLVNEQFF.